This TCR beta chain was found in a study of T cells in Graves' hyperthyroidism and ophthalmopathy. At the level of the study: At initial diagnosis, before any treatment had begun, peripheral blood was obtained.

As for this clonotype: Its antigen is unknown.

Study-wide results and limits: Using 13 V-J features, a model discriminated ophthalmopathy from stable hyperthyroidism.

RNA transcripts were the template for amplifying TCR beta CDR3 regions. HTBI primers were the set used in a first-round RT-PCR of the TCR CDR3. MiXCR was run by TCRdb on the multiplex PCR reads, yielding one entry per CDR3 protein. The data show about 590,000 distinct CDR3 sequences, around 14% seen once. Reasons for excluding patients were uncontrolled infection, other autoimmune disease, pregnancy or lactation. This CDR3 is built from 12 residues. V lost 4 bases to trimming and J lost 4 bases, with 6 bases between them. Germline loops: CDR1 SGDLS, CDR2 YYNGEE. Material: blood. The sequence derives from a woman aged 18-29 years with Graves' ophthalmopathy. The chain employs TRBV9 and TRBJ1-3; D remains unclear. CDR3 in amino acids: CASSTDGNTIYF. The DNA for the CDR3 is TGTGCCAGCAGCACTGACGGAAACACCATATATTTT.